This T cell receptor beta chain was recovered during a study of OX40 agonist ivuxolimab in advanced cancers. About the study: Patients treated during dose escalation were battling hepatocellular carcinoma, melanoma, renal cell or head and neck cancer. With a range of roughly 23 to 79, age averaged approximately 60 years, and 75% to 90% were male. Study observations and caveats: Antigen specificity remained undetermined for the expanded peripheral T cells.

This clone has only a few counts. Its antigen is unknown. This sample includes further DNA sequences coding for the same CDR3. A history of autoimmune disease or systemic immunosuppression excluded patients. Deletions cut 9 bases from V and 2 bases from J, with 11 bases between. CDR1 LNHDA and CDR2 SQIVND come from the germline V gene (reference sequence). The CDR3 totals 13 residues. The protocol was immunoSEQ multiplex PCR, while the TCRdb copy is restricted to in-frame clones and leaves out a portion. The sample contains some 74,000 clones, around 90% of which appear only once. Sample: CD4+ or CD8+ T cells sorted from blood, taken in a trial of the OX40 agonist ivuxolimab. This chain joins TRBV19 and TRBJ1-3, with D unclear. The receptor was isolated from an adult with an advanced solid tumor such as melanoma, head and neck, liver or kidney cancer. CDR3 region: CASQTGAGNTIYF. CDR3 bases: TGTGCCAGCCAAACCGGGGCTGGAAACACCATATATTTT.